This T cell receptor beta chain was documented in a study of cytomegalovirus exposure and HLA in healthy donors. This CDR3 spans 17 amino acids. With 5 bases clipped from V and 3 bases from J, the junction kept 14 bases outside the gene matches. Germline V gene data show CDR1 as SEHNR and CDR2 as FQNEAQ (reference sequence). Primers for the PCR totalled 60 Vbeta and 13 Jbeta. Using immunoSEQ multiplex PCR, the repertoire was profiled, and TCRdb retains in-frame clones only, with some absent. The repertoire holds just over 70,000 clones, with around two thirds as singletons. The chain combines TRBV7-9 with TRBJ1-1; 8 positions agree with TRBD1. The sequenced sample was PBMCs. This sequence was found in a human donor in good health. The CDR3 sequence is CASSKGQVGEGDTEAFF. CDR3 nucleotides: TGTGCCAGCAGCAAGGGACAGGTGGGAGAAGGTGACACTGAAGCTTTCTTT.